Below, 28 T cell receptor beta chains from the same sample are listed, as sequenced in a study of T cells in Graves' hyperthyroidism and ophthalmopathy. TCR beta CDR3 regions were amplified from RNA transcripts. Primed by the HTBI set, a first-round RT-PCR was run on the TCR CDR3. TCRdb re-called the multiplex PCR reads with MiXCR, one entry per CDR3 protein. The table shows under 400,000 distinct CDR3 sequences, with around 20% occurring only once. Source material: blood. The receptor set was obtained from a woman aged 45-65 years with Graves' hyperthyroidism.

Details on this clonotype: A much larger clone differs by one base, so this may be a read error. V gene TRBV3-1 combines with J gene TRBJ1-5, with no clear D. V was clipped by 3 bases and J by 0 bases, with 6 bases between them. Germline V lookup: CDR1 LGHDT, CDR2 YNNKEL (reference sequence). The CDR3 contains 14 residues. The CDR3 loop reads CASSQRDSNQPQHF. For the CDR3, the DNA is TGTGCCAGCAGCCAGAGGGATAGCAATCAGCCCCAGCATTTT.

The rearrangement joins TRBV28 to TRBJ2-5, with no clear D. Trimming removed 10 bases at V and 5 bases at J, with 11 bases between. This CDR3 spans 11 amino acids. The germline V gene has CDR1 MDHEN and CDR2 SYDVKM. This CDR3 reads CATRAEETQYF. CDR3 nucleotide sequence: TGTGCCACCCGCGCGGAGGAGACCCAGTACTTC.

This clonotype was seen a few times. The chain has TRBV7-9 and TRBJ2-6; TRBD2 might be the D (7 bases). Trimming cost V 4 bases and J 4 bases, with 17 bases left between them. Germline CDR1 is SEHNR and CDR2 is FQNEAQ (reference sequence). This CDR3 has 17 amino acids. CDR3 residues: CASSSPGEGTGANVLTF. The DNA of the CDR3 is TGTGCCAGCAGCTCGCCAGGGGAGGGAACCGGGGCCAACGTCCTGACTTTC.

This clonotype was seen repeatedly, ten times or more. This chain connects TRBV11-2 to TRBJ2-7, with 9 bases that match TRBD2. Trimming removed 5 bases from V and 4 bases from J; junction bases left unmatched: 12. Per germline, CDR1 SGHAT and CDR2 FQNNGV. The CDR3 runs to 16 residues. The CDR3 loop is CASSPSPGLAQYEQYF. The CDR3 DNA reads TGTGCCAGCAGCCCGAGTCCGGGACTAGCCCAGTACGAGCAGTACTTC. Full variable domain (rest looked up from reference TRBV11-2 and TRBJ2-7): EAGVAQSPRYKIIEKRQSVAFWCNPISGHATLYWYQQILGQGPKLLIQFQNNGVVDDSQLPKDRFSAERLKGVDSTLKIQPAKLEDSAVYLCASSPSPGLAQYEQYFGPGTRLTVT.

This clonotype has just a few counts. V gene TRBV12-3 or TRBV12-4 combines with J gene TRBJ2-2, with 7 bases aligning to TRBD2. Trimming at V came to 5 bases and at J to 4 bases, leaving 10 bases not matched to a gene. This CDR3 contains 16 residues. Written as DNA, the CDR3 is TGTGCCAGCAGTCCTGGCGGGAGTACGGGCACCGGGGAGCTGTTTTTT. Amino acids: CASSPGGSTGTGELFF.

The genes are TRBV3-1 and TRBJ2-5, with 13 bases matching TRBD2. The germline V gene has CDR1 LGHDT and CDR2 YNNKEL (reference sequence). V shed 5 bases, J shed 2 bases, and the junction held 8 bases outside the gene matches. The CDR3 runs 17 residues. The CDR3 here is CASSLRLAGGLQETQYF. The DNA for the CDR3 is TGTGCCAGCAGCTTAAGACTAGCGGGGGGCCTACAAGAGACCCAGTACTTC.

The table lists this clonotype with many counts. The genes are TRBV9 and TRBJ2-1, with a weak D call TRBD2 (6 bases). Trimming stripped 0 bases from V and 7 bases from J, with 17 bases between. This CDR3 spans 16 amino acids. Germline V gene lookup returns CDR1 SGDLS and CDR2 YYNGEE. DNA for the CDR3: TGTGCCAGCAGCGTAGCCTTCTCTCGTGGAGGGAATGAGCAGTTCTTC. Its translation is CASSVAFSRGGNEQFF.

This clonotype came up many times. V and J are TRBV5-6 and TRBJ2-7; D is possibly TRBD1 or TRBD2 (7 bases each). CDR1 and CDR2 from the germline V gene are SGHDT and YYEEEE. The ends were cut back, 2 bases at V and 4 bases at J, with 19 bases in the middle. CDR3 size: 16 residues. CDR3 protein: CASSFPARGGTYEQYF. In nucleotides, the CDR3 is TGTGCCAGCAGCTTCCCCGCCAGGGGGGGGACTTACGAGCAGTACTTC. Drawing the rest from reference TRBV5-6 and TRBJ2-7, the complete variable domain is DAGVTQSPTHLIKTRGQQVTLRCSPKSGHDTVSWYQQALGQGPQFIFQYYEEEERQRGNFPDRFSGHQFPNYSSELNVNALLLGDSALYLCASSFPARGGTYEQYFGPGTRLTVT.

At least ten counts were recorded for this clonotype. In DNA form, the CDR3 reads TGCGCCAGCAGCCAAGAGTGGTACAATGAGCAGTTCTTC. As protein: CASSQEWYNEQFF. V and J are TRBV4-1 and TRBJ2-1; D is uncertain. Germline CDR1 and CDR2: MGHRA and YSYEKL. The V end lost 0 bases, the J end lost 4 bases, and 4 bases lay between the germline ends. The CDR3 runs to 13 residues.

The chain combines TRBV20-1 with TRBJ2-5; 10 bases fit TRBD1. With 5 bases clipped from V and 5 bases from J, the junction kept 14 bases outside the gene matches. This CDR3 contains 16 residues. CDR1 DFQATT and CDR2 SNEGSKA come from the germline V gene (reference sequence). The CDR3 region is CSAWRQGAGRRETQYF. CDR3 coding DNA: TGCAGTGCTTGGCGACAGGGGGCTGGGAGACGGGAGACCCAGTACTTC.

The V and J genes are TRBV5-6 and TRBJ1-4; D ambiguous. This CDR3 comprises 14 residues. Trimming took 0 bases from V and 7 from J, leaving 10 bases between them. Germline CDR1 and CDR2: SGHDT and YYEEEE. The CDR3 sequence: CASSLETGSEKLFF. The DNA of the CDR3 is TGTGCCAGCAGCTTGGAGACGGGGAGTGAAAAACTGTTTTTT.

This clonotype was observed a few times. This chain links TRBV5-1 with TRBJ1-1; a possible D gene is TRBD1 (6 bases). CDR3 length: 16 amino acids. Trimming cost V 4 bases and J 1 base, with 17 bases left between them. Germline CDR1 and CDR2: SGHRS and YFSETQ. Written as DNA, the CDR3 is TGCGCCAGCAGCCTAAACCCGGGACACGGGAACACTGAAGCTTTCTTT. It translates to CASSLNPGHGNTEAFF.

This clonotype was picked up many times. The V gene is TRBV15, the J gene TRBJ2-1, with D unclear. Trimming removed 0 bases at V and 6 bases at J, with 12 bases between. Germline V gene sequence: CDR1 LNHNV, CDR2 YYDKDF (reference sequence). CDR3 length equals 15 residues. In DNA form, the CDR3 reads TGTGCCACCAGCAGAGATCGGTTACGGACCAATGAGCAGTTCTTC. It is translated as CATSRDRLRTNEQFF.

The table lists this clonotype with many counts. The V and J genes are TRBV10-2 and TRBJ2-2; D is uncertain. This CDR3 is built from 14 residues. Between the trimmed V and J ends, which lost 10 bases and 1 base, there was a span of 13 bases. Germline V gene lookup returns CDR1 WSHSY and CDR2 SAAADI. The CDR3 coding sequence is TGCGCCACGTGCCTGGTGGTGAACACCGGGGAGCTGTTTTTT. It is translated as CATCLVVNTGELFF.

This clonotype was seen a handful of times. The rearrangement links TRBV25-1 to TRBJ2-1; TRBD2 matches at 13 bases. The length of the CDR3 is 18 residues. CDR1 MGHDK and CDR2 SYGVNS come from the germline V gene. The trim removed 4 bases at V and 1 base at J, leaving 7 bases unmatched. The chain's CDR3 is CASSVIVGLAGSYNEQFF. CDR3 nucleotides: TGTGCCAGCAGTGTTATAGTGGGACTAGCGGGATCCTACAATGAGCAGTTCTTC.

This clonotype was found many times. The V and J genes are TRBV30 and TRBJ2-7, with D perhaps TRBD2 (6 bases). CDR3 length: 14 residues. CDR1 and CDR2 (germline): GTSNPN, SVGIG (reference sequence). V was clipped by 5 bases and J by 2 bases, with 16 bases between them. In nucleotides, the CDR3 is TGTGCCTGGGGCGGGACCGGAGGACCCTACGAGCAGTACTTC. Translation gives CAWGGTGGPYEQYF.

V and J are TRBV2 and TRBJ1-2; D possibly corresponds to TRBD1 (6 bases). The CDR3 is 14 amino acids. Trimming left V 6 bases short and J 6 bases short, with 17 bases between. Germline values: CDR1 SNHLY, CDR2 FYNNEI. The CDR3 spells CASSSSGGRDGYTF. CDR3 DNA sequence: TGTGCCAGCAGCTCCAGTGGGGGGCGAGATGGCTACACCTTC. Supplemented by reference TRBV2 and TRBJ1-2, the full variable domain reads EPEVTQTPSHQVTQMGQEVILRCVPISNHLYFYWYRQILGQKVEFLVSFYNNEISEKSEIFDDQFSVERPDGSNFTLKIRSTKLEDSAMYFCASSSSGGRDGYTFGSGTRLTVV.

This clonotype was found many times. The chain couples TRBV30 to TRBJ2-1; TRBD2 matches 13 bases. Germline V CDR1 and CDR2: GTSNPN, SVGIG (reference sequence). The length of the CDR3 is 18 residues. V lost 1 base to trimming and J lost 10 bases; unmatched junction nucleotides: 16. In DNA form, the CDR3 reads TGTGCCTGGAGTGATTGGGGGGAAGGGACTAGCGGGACTGAAGAGCAGTTCTTC. Translated: CAWSDWGEGTSGTEEQFF. The full variable domain, with the rest looked up from reference TRBV30 and TRBJ2-1, is SQTIHQWPATLVQPVGSPLSLECTVEGTSNPNLYWYRQAAGRGLQLLFYSVGIGQISSEVPQNLSASRPQDRQFILSSKKLLLSDSGFYLCAWSDWGEGTSGTEEQFFGPGTRLTVL.

This chain links TRBV7-2 with TRBJ2-7; D is perhaps TRBD1 or TRBD2 (5 bases each). The V end was cut by 1 base, the J end by 0 bases, with 10 bases between. CDR1 is SGHTA and CDR2 is FQGNSA in the germline V gene. The CDR3 totals 15 residues. DNA for the CDR3: TGTGCCAGCAGCTTAGAACCAGGGACCTCCTACGAGCAGTACTTC. This gives the protein CASSLEPGTSYEQYF.

This clonotype came up many times. This chain joins TRBV12-3 or TRBV12-4 and TRBJ2-1; 12 bases line up with TRBD2. V lost 10 bases, J lost 1 base, and 5 bases stayed unmatched. CDR3 size: 15 residues. Here the CDR3 DNA reads TGTGCCACCACTAGCGGGAGGACGTCCTACAATGAGCAGTTCTTC. It codes for CATTSGRTSYNEQFF.

This clonotype has at least ten counts. This chain joins TRBV12-3 or TRBV12-4 and TRBJ2-1; tentatively, D is TRBD1 (6 bases). V lost 9 bases to trimming and J lost 1 base, with 13 bases between them. This CDR3 is 14 amino acids long. The CDR3 reads CASGRGRSYNEQFF. DNA of the CDR3: TGTGCCAGTGGCAGGGGTCGTTCCTACAATGAGCAGTTCTTC.

About this clonotype itself: A much larger clonotype is one base distant, so this may be a read error. The chain recombines TRBV7-8 with TRBJ1-1; no firm D call. The CDR3 has 14 residues. Per the germline V gene, CDR1 is SGHVS and CDR2 is FQNEAQ. V was cut by 3 bases and J by 3 bases, with 11 bases left in between. CDR3 in DNA: TGTGCCAGCAGCTTTTCCCCTATGCACACTGAAGCTTTCTTT. Residues: CASSFSPMHTEAFF.

The chain carries TRBV10-3 and TRBJ1-2; D is unresolved. The CDR3 sequence is 12 residues long. Germline CDR1 is ENHRY and CDR2 is SYGVKD. Trimming removed 5 bases at V and 5 bases at J, with 9 bases between. The CDR3 nucleotides read TGTGCCATCAGTCCGGACCGGTATGGCTACACCTTC. Its translation is CAISPDRYGYTF.

This clonotype was observed a few times. This CDR3 reads CSVTYANTGELFF. CDR3 bases: TGCAGCGTTACCTATGCGAACACCGGGGAGCTGTTTTTT. The rearrangement uses TRBV29-1 and TRBJ2-2; no definite D call. Germline V lookup: CDR1 SQVTM, CDR2 ANQGSEA. The V end lost 5 bases, the J end lost 0 bases, and 7 bases lay between the germline ends. The CDR3 contains 13 residues.

This chain links TRBV20-1 with TRBJ2-1; 9 nucleotides align to TRBD1. Germline V lookup: CDR1 DFQATT, CDR2 SNEGSKA (reference sequence). This CDR3 has 14 residues. V shed 5 bases, J shed 2 bases, and the junction held 4 bases outside the gene matches. The CDR3 nucleotides are TGCAGTGCTCAAAGGGACAGGGCCTACAATGAGCAGTTCTTC. It codes for CSAQRDRAYNEQFF.

This clonotype was counted a few times. The chain uses TRBV18 and TRBJ1-2; 7 bases fit TRBD1. Germline assignment: CDR1 KGHSH and CDR2 LQKENI. This CDR3 comprises 15 residues. Trimming removed 4 bases from V and 3 bases from J; junction bases left unmatched: 8. As DNA, the CDR3 is TGTGCCAGCTCACTCAAGAGACAGGGCCACTATGGCTACACCTTC. The encoded protein is CASSLKRQGHYGYTF.

This clonotype has more than one count but fewer than ten. The J gene is TRBJ1-6, the V gene TRBV9; D is possibly TRBD1 (6 bases). The germline CDR1 and CDR2 sequences are SGDLS and YYNGEE. There are 14 residues in the CDR3. Trimming left V 5 bases short and J 10 bases short, with 16 bases between. Written as DNA, the CDR3 is TGTGCCAGCAGTCCGGCAGGGGTCGGATCACCCCTCCACTTT. This encodes CASSPAGVGSPLHF.

As to this clonotype: The germline gene is not matched at one end of the junction; a read error may be the cause. The V gene is TRBV6-1, the J gene TRBJ2-2; D is perhaps TRBD2 (6 bases). Germline CDR1 MNHNS, CDR2 SASEGT. There are 15 residues in the CDR3. CDR3 sequence reads: CASSPQGMIPGGLFF. The CDR3 region has the DNA TGTGCCAGCAGTCCCCAGGGAATGATACCCGGGGGGCTGTTTTTT.